This T cell receptor (beta chain) was identified in a study of cytomegalovirus exposure and HLA in healthy donors. Study-level points and caveats: Specificity of three CMV-associated chains for CMV antigens was verified in vitro. The study had only CMV serostatus as immune exposure information.

As concerns this clone: Antigen: not known.

Both 60 Vbeta primers and 13 Jbeta primers went into the PCR. Assay: immunoSEQ multiplex PCR; the TCRdb copy retains only in-frame clones and omits some. The sample holds 95,000 to 150,000 clones; less than 90% are singletons and the top ten take 0.24%. The CDR3 contains 12 residues. Deletions cut 0 bases from V and 10 bases from J, with 10 bases between. Germline CDR1 reads SGDLS; CDR2 reads YYNGEE. This receptor was obtained from a man in his fifties in good health and CMV-seronegative. The chain carries TRBV9 and TRBJ1-1; D is ambiguous. Sequencing input: PBMCs. The CDR3: CASSVGETGAFF. The CDR3 DNA sequence: TGTGCCAGCAGCGTAGGGGAGACGGGAGCTTTCTTT.